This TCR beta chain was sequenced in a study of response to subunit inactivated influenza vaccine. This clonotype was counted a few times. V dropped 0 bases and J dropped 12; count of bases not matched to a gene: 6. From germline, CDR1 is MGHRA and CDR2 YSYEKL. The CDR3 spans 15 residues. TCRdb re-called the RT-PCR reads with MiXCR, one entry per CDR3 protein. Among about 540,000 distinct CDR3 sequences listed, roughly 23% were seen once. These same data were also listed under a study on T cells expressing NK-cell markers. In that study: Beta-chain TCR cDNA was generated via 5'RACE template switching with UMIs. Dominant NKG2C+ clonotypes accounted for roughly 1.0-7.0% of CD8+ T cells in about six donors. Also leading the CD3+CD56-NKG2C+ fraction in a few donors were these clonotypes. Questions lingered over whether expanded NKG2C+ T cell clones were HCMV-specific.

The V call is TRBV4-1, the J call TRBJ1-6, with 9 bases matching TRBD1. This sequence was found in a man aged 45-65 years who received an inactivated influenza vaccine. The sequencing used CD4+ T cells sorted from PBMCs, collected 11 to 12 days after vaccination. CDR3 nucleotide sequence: TGCGCCAGCAGCCAAGAACAGGGGGCCGCCCTACCCCTCCACTTT. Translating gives CASSQEQGAALPLHF.